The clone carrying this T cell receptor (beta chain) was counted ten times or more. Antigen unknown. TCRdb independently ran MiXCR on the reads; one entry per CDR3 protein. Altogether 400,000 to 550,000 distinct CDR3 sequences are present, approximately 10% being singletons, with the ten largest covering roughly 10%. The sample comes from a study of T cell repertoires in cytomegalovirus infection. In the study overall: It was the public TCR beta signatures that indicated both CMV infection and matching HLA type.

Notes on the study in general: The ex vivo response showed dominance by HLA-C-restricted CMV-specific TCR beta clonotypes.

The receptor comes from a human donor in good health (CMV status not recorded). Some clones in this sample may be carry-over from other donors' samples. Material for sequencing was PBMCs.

The CDR3 reads CASSLAQGADYGYTF. CDR3 nucleotide sequence: TGTGCCAGCAGCTTAGCACAGGGGGCGGACTATGGCTACACCTTC. The rearrangement uses TRBV7-9 and TRBJ1-2; 9 bases align to TRBD1. The CDR3 sequence is 15 residues long. Unmatched junction bases numbered 2, after V lost 0 bases and J lost 3 bases. CDR1 is SEHNR and CDR2 is FQNEAQ in the germline V gene (reference sequence).